This T cell receptor (beta chain) comes out of a study of PD-L1 blockade in urothelial cancer. Patients' urothelial carcinoma was locally advanced or metastatic. General study results and limits: Below-median pretreatment blood TCR clonality was a predictor of better survival.

Comment on this clone: Its antigen is not identified.

Synthetic templates analogous to TCR were spiked into all PCRs individually. The assay was immunoSEQ multiplex PCR, and TCRdb's table has in-frame clones only and misses some. The table lists 35,000 or so clones, around four fifths of them singletons. The TCR sequence derives from a man in his sixties with urothelial cancer. Sequences were derived from PBMCs, sampled around atezolizumab (anti-PD-L1) treatment.

The DNA of the CDR3 is TGTGCCAGCAGCGTAGGGATGGGGCGAAACGAGCAGTACTTC. This translates into CASSVGMGRNEQYF. The J gene is TRBJ2-7, the V gene TRBV9; D perhaps matches TRBD1 (5 bases). CDR3 length equals 14 residues. Germline V gene lookup returns CDR1 SGDLS and CDR2 YYNGEE. Trimming took 0 bases from V and 5 from J, leaving 12 bases between them.